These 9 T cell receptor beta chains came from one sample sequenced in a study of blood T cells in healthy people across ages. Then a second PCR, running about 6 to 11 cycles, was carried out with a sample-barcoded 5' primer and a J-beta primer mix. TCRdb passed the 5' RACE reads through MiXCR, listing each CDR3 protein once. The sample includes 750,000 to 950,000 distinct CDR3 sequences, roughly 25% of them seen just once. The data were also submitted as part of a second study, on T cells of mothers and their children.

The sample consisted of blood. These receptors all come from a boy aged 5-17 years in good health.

The CDR3 nucleotides read TGTGCCAGCAGCCAAGATTTCGGGACTAGCGGGGGAAATGAGCAGTTCTTC. This codes for CASSQDFGTSGGNEQFF. The chain couples TRBV3-1 to TRBJ2-1, with TRBD2 matching 14 bases. Germline trimming cut 0 bases from V and 7 bases from J; bases unmatched to any gene: 5. This CDR3 contains 17 residues. Germline V CDR1 and CDR2: LGHDT, YNNKEL (reference sequence).

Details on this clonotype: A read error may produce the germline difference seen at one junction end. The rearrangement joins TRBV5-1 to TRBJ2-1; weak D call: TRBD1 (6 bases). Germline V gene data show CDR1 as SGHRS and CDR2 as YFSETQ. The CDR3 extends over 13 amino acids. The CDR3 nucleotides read TGTGCCAGCAGCTGGACAGCCTACAATGAGCAGTTCTTC. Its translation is CASSWTAYNEQFF.

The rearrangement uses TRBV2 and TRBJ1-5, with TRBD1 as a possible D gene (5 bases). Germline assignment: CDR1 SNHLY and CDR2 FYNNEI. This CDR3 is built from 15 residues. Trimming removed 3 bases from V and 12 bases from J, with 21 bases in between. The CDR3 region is CASSEEGGPRGDQHF. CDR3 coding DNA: TGTGCCAGCAGTGAGGAGGGCGGTCCGAGAGGGGACCAGCATTTT.

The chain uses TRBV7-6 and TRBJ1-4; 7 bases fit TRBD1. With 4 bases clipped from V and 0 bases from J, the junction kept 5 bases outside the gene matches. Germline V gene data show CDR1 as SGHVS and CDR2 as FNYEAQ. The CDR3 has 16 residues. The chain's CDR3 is CASSSGQSATNEKLFF. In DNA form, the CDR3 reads TGTGCCAGCAGCTCGGGACAGAGCGCAACTAATGAAAAACTGTTTTTT.

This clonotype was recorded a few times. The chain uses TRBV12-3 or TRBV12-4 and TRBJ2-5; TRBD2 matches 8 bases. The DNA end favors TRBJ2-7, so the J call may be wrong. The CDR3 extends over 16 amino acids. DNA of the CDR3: TGTGCCAGCAGTTCGAGGGGGTTAGCGGGGACCTACGAGCAGTACTTC. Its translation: CASSSRGLAGTYEQYF.

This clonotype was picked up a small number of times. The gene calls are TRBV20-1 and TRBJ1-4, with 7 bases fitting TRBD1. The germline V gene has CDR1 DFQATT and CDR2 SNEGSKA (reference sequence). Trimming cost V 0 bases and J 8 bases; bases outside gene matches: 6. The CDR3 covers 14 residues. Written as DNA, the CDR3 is TGCAGTGCTAGAGATGAGACAGGGCTGGAAAAACTGTTTTTT. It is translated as CSARDETGLEKLFF.

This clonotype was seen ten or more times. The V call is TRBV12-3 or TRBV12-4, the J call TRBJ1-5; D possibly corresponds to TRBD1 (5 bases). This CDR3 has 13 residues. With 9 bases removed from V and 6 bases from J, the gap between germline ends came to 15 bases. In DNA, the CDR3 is TGTGCCAGTTCCCTCAGGGAAAGTCAGCCCCAGCATTTT. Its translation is CASSLRESQPQHF.

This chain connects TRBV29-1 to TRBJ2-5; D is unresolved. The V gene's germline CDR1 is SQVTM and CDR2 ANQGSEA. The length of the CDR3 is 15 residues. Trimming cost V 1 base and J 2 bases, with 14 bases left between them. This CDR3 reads CSVEGSVRQQETQYF. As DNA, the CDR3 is TGCAGCGTTGAAGGGAGTGTTCGGCAACAAGAGACCCAGTACTTC.

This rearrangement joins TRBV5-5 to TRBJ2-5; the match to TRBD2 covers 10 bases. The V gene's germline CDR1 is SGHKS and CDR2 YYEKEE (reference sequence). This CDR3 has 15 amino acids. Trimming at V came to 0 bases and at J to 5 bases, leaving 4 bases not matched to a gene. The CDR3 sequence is CASSLAPTSGETQYF. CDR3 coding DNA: TGTGCCAGCAGCTTGGCCCCGACTAGCGGGGAGACCCAGTACTTC.